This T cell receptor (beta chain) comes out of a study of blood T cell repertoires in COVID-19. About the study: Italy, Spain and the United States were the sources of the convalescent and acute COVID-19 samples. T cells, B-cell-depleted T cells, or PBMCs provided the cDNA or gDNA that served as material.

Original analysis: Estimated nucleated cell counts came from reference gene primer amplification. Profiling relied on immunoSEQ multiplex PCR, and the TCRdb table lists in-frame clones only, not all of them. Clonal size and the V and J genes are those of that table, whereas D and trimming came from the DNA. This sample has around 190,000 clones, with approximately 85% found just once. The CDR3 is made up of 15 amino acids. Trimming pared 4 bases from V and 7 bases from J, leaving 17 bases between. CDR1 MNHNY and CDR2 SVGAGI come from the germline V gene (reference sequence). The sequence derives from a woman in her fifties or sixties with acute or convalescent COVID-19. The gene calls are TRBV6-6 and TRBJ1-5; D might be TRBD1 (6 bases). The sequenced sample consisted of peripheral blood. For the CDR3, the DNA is TGTGCCAGCAGTTTACTCCTAGGGGGTGTGCAGCCCCAGCATTTT. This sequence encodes CASSLLLGGVQPQHF.